Shown below are 22 T cell receptor beta chains from a single sample sequenced in a study of T cell repertoires in cytomegalovirus infection. TCRdb reprocessed the reads via MiXCR and lists one record per CDR3 protein. The sample yields 100,000 or so distinct CDR3 sequences, 20% to 30% seen once. The source material was CD8+ T cells from PBMCs. These receptor sequences come from a human donor in good health (CMV status not recorded). Some clones in this sample may be carry-over from other donors' samples.

The V and J genes are TRBV6-5 and TRBJ2-3; TRBD2 matches 12 bases. The CDR3 spans 14 residues. The germline CDR1 and CDR2 sequences are MNHEY and SVGAGI. V shed 7 bases and J 5 bases; nucleotides not matched to a gene: 4. The CDR3 reads CASNGLAGKDTQYF. As DNA, the CDR3 is TGTGCCAGCAACGGACTAGCGGGAAAAGATACGCAGTATTTT.

The chain carries TRBV28 and TRBJ2-1; perhaps D is TRBD1 or TRBD2 (5 bases each). Deletions cut 5 bases from V and 8 bases from J, with 19 bases between. The CDR3 has 15 amino acids. In germline, CDR1 is MDHEN, CDR2 SYDVKM. The CDR3 sequence: CASSPGTGWVDEQFF. CDR3 bases: TGTGCCAGCAGTCCCGGGACCGGGTGGGTGGATGAGCAGTTCTTC.

This clonotype was detected ten times or more. This chain connects TRBV12-3 or TRBV12-4 to TRBJ2-1, with 10 bases fitting TRBD2. The V gene end was trimmed by 2 bases and the J gene end by 4 bases; junction bases not matched to a gene: 5. The CDR3 spans 16 residues. The CDR3 DNA is TGTGCCAGCAGTTTAAAGTGGACTAGCGGATACAATGAGCAGTTCTTC. Its protein is CASSLKWTSGYNEQFF.

This clonotype was seen a handful of times. This chain links TRBV20-1 with TRBJ1-1; possibly TRBD1 for D (6 bases). Germline CDR1 is DFQATT and CDR2 is SNEGSKA (reference sequence). The CDR3 contains 13 residues. Trimming cost V 3 bases and J 1 base, with 9 bases left between them. The CDR3 DNA reads TGCAGTGCTAGGGGCAGGGGGAACACTGAAGCTTTCTTT. As protein: CSARGRGNTEAFF.

This clonotype was found many times. The chain is built from TRBV7-2 and TRBJ2-5; 13 bases are shared with TRBD2. Trimming took 1 base from V and 4 from J; bases not matched to a gene: 6. Germline V gene data show CDR1 as SGHTA and CDR2 as FQGNSA. This CDR3 comprises 17 residues. This CDR3 reads CASSLGLAGGYGETQYF. DNA of the CDR3: TGTGCCAGCAGCTTAGGACTAGCGGGGGGTTACGGAGAGACCCAGTACTTC. The variable domain in full, completed from reference TRBV7-2 and TRBJ2-5, reads GAGVSQSPSNKVTEKGKDVELRCDPISGHTALYWYRQSLGQGLEFLIYFQGNSAPDKSGLPSDRFSAERTGGSVSTLTIQRTQQEDSAVYLCASSLGLAGGYGETQYFGPGTRLLVL.

Worth noting for this clonotype: Given a much more abundant clone one base away, this may be a read error. V usage is TRBV19 and J usage is TRBJ2-7; D perhaps matches TRBD2 (6 bases). This CDR3 spans 16 amino acids. V was trimmed by 7 bases and J by 2 bases, leaving 21 bases between them. The germline CDR1 and CDR2 sequences are LNHDA and SQIVND (reference sequence). CDR3 loop: CASNLPGLTNPYEQYF. The CDR3 region has the DNA TGTGCCAGTAATTTACCGGGACTTACTAACCCCTACGAGCAGTACTTC. The variable domain in full, with the rest retrieved from reference TRBV19 and TRBJ2-7, is DGGITQSPKYLFRKEGQNVTLSCEQNLNHDAMYWYRQDPGQGLRLIYYSQIVNDFQKGDIAEGYSVSREKKESFPLTVTSAQKNPTAFYLCASNLPGLTNPYEQYFGPGTRLTVT.

This rearrangement joins TRBV15 to TRBJ2-2, with 9 bases matching TRBD2. After removal of 0 bases from V and 6 bases from J, the junction contained 8 bases not matched to a gene. The CDR3 spans 17 residues. Germline values: CDR1 LNHNV, CDR2 YYDKDF (reference sequence). The CDR3 here is CATSRDRGGRASGELFF. The CDR3 DNA reads as TGTGCCACCAGCAGAGATCGCGGCGGGAGGGCCTCCGGGGAGCTGTTTTTT.

This clonotype was counted at least ten times. The rearrangement joins TRBV7-8 to TRBJ1-1; TRBD1 matches 7 bases. V gave up 2 bases and J gave up 1 base; unmatched junction bases: 7. Germline V gene lookup returns CDR1 SGHVS and CDR2 FQNEAQ. CDR3 length: 16 amino acids. The CDR3 here is CASSLPPGTANTEAFF. CDR3 bases: TGTGCCAGCAGCTTACCTCCCGGGACAGCGAACACTGAAGCTTTCTTT.

This rearrangement joins TRBV6-8 to TRBJ2-5; TRBD1 aligns across 9 bases. Per the germline V gene, CDR1 is MNHGY and CDR2 is SAAAGT. Unmatched junction bases numbered 10, after V lost 10 bases and J lost 4 bases. This CDR3 comprises 14 residues. The CDR3 loop is CAISLGQGAETQYF. CDR3 in DNA: TGTGCCATCAGCCTGGGACAGGGAGCAGAGACCCAGTACTTC.

Comment on this clonotype: A read error may be the cause here, since a much bigger clone is one base away. The chain carries TRBV7-2 and TRBJ2-2; D not certain. V dropped 1 base and J dropped 7 bases, with 7 bases sitting between them. Germline V gives CDR1 SGHTA, CDR2 FQGNSA. CDR3 length: 13 residues. The CDR3 DNA is TGTGCCAGCAGCTTAGTCTTCCTCGGGGAGCTGTTTTTT. This gives the protein CASSLVFLGELFF. Looking up the rest from reference TRBV7-2 and TRBJ2-2 gives the full variable domain: GAGVSQSPSNKVTEKGKDVELRCDPISGHTALYWYRQSLGQGLEFLIYFQGNSAPDKSGLPSDRFSAERTGGSVSTLTIQRTQQEDSAVYLCASSLVFLGELFFGEGSRLTVL.

The chain employs TRBV25-1 and TRBJ2-5, with TRBD1 as a possible D gene (6 bases). With 4 bases removed from V and 2 bases from J, the gap between germline ends came to 17 bases. The CDR3 spans 16 residues. Germline-derived CDR1 and CDR2 are MGHDK and SYGVNS. The CDR3 region is CASSATGTTLQETQYF. The CDR3 DNA reads as TGTGCCAGCAGTGCCACCGGGACAACCTTACAAGAGACCCAGTACTTC.

This clonotype was found a few times. V is TRBV7-6 and J is TRBJ2-6; TRBD2 agrees at 9 bases. Unmatched junction bases numbered 4, after V lost 1 base and J lost 3 bases. CDR3 length equals 17 residues. The germline CDR1 and CDR2 sequences are SGHVS and FNYEAQ. The CDR3 bases are TGTGCCAGCAGCTTAGAGGGACTAGCAGGTGGGGCCAACGTCCTGACTTTC. Translation gives CASSLEGLAGGANVLTF. Full variable domain (missing parts from reference TRBV7-6 and TRBJ2-6): GAGVSQSPRYKVTKRGQDVALRCDPISGHVSLYWYRQALGQGPEFLTYFNYEAQQDKSGLPNDRFSAERPEGSISTLTIQRTEQRDSAMYRCASSLEGLAGGANVLTFGAGSRLTVL.

This clonotype appeared a few times. This rearrangement joins TRBV28 to TRBJ1-2; D gene uncertain. Germline-derived CDR1 and CDR2 are MDHEN and SYDVKM. Trimming removed 1 base from V and 4 bases from J, with 10 bases in between. This CDR3 is 14 amino acids long. CDR3 protein: CASSLSGGSYGYTF. Here the CDR3 DNA reads TGTGCCAGCAGTTTATCGGGTGGTAGCTATGGCTACACCTTC.

The table lists this clonotype with many counts. The chain links TRBV20-1 to TRBJ2-1; D may match TRBD1 or TRBD2 (5 bases each). CDR1 DFQATT and CDR2 SNEGSKA come from the germline V gene (reference sequence). V dropped 2 bases and J dropped 13 bases, with 9 bases sitting between them. The CDR3 loop spans 10 amino acids. CDR3 loop: CSARNGTQFF. CDR3 nucleotides: TGCAGTGCTAGAAACGGGACCCAGTTCTTC.

This clonotype has ten or more counts. The chain couples TRBV7-2 to TRBJ2-5; TRBD2 agrees at 12 bases. J was trimmed by 3 bases and V by 4 bases; bases with no gene match: 3. Germline CDR1 reads SGHTA; CDR2 reads FQGNSA. The CDR3 contains 15 residues. The CDR3 loop is CASSSRTSGEETQYF. CDR3 nucleotide sequence: TGTGCCAGCAGCTCGCGGACTAGCGGGGAAGAGACCCAGTACTTC.

In this sample, this clonotype turned up many times. The chain has TRBV6-2 or TRBV6-3 and TRBJ1-5, with D possibly matching TRBD1 (5 bases). The V end was cut by 3 bases, the J end by 3 bases, with 12 bases between. In germline, CDR1 is MNHEY, CDR2 SVGEGT. The CDR3 contains 15 residues. CDR3: CASSYQGSSNQPQHF. The CDR3 nucleotides read TGTGCCAGCAGTTATCAGGGCTCCTCCAATCAGCCCCAGCATTTT.

This clonotype was seen a few times. The chain links TRBV6-2 or TRBV6-3 to TRBJ1-1, with TRBD1 matching over 9 bases. Germline loops: CDR1 MNHEY, CDR2 SVGEGT. The CDR3 runs to 14 residues. V lost 7 bases and J lost 5; bases outside the gene matches: 8. CDR3 in DNA: TGTGCCAGCATTTTCGGACAGGGGTCTACTGAAGCTTTCTTT. Its protein is CASIFGQGSTEAFF.

The rearrangement links TRBV20-1 to TRBJ2-3; TRBD1 agrees at 8 bases. The germline gives CDR1 DFQATT, CDR2 SNEGSKA (reference sequence). V dropped 8 bases and J dropped 4; count of bases not matched to a gene: 8. The CDR3 loop spans 13 amino acids. The CDR3 DNA reads TGCAGTTGCTGGACAGGGAGCTCAGATACGCAGTATTTT. It encodes CSCWTGSSDTQYF.

This clonotype was picked up a small number of times. The chain has TRBV2 and TRBJ1-2; 10 nucleotides agree with TRBD1. The junction had 5 bases not matched to a gene; V was cut back by 5 bases and J by 5 bases. From germline, CDR1 is SNHLY and CDR2 FYNNEI. CDR3 length: 14 residues. DNA for the CDR3: TGTGCCAGCAGTTACGGACAGGGGGTTTATGGCTACACCTTC. Its translation is CASSYGQGVYGYTF.

This clonotype was detected ten times or more. The chain combines TRBV7-2 with TRBJ2-2; TRBD1 might be the D (6 bases). V was pared by 2 bases and J by 0 bases, with 7 bases between. Germline CDR1 reads SGHTA; CDR2 reads FQGNSA. The CDR3 contains 15 residues. The CDR3 nucleotides read TGTGCCAGCAGCTTAAGGACAGCGAACACCGGGGAGCTGTTTTTT. Translating it yields CASSLRTANTGELFF.

This sequence joins TRBV15 and TRBJ1-4; D perhaps matches TRBD1 (5 bases). Germline V gene sequence: CDR1 LNHNV, CDR2 YYDKDF (reference sequence). This CDR3 has 14 amino acids. Trimming pared 5 bases from V and 7 bases from J, leaving 14 bases between. CDR3 nucleotides: TGTGCCACCAGCCCTCAGGGTTCGGCTGAAAAACTGTTTTTT. Translating it yields CATSPQGSAEKLFF.

The gene calls are TRBV12-3 or TRBV12-4 and TRBJ1-2; 9 bases fit TRBD1. The CDR3 has 16 amino acids. Trimming removed 5 bases from V and 4 bases from J; junction bases left unmatched: 11. The CDR3 DNA is TGTGCCAGCAGTCTGGGGGGGGGACAGGGCGCCTATGGCTACACCTTC. Its translation is CASSLGGGQGAYGYTF.